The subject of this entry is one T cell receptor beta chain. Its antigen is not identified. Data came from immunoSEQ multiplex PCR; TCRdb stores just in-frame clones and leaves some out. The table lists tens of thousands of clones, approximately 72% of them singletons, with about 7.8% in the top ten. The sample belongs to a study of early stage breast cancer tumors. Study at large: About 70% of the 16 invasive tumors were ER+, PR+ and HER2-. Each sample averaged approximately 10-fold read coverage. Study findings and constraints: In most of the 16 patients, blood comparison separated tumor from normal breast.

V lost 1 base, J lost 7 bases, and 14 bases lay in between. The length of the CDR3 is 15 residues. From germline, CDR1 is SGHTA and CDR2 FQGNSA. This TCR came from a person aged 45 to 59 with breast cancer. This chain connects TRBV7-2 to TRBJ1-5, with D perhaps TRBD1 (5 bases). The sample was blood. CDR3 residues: CASSLGPGVGQPQHF. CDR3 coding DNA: TGTGCCAGCAGCTTAGGACCGGGGGTCGGACAGCCCCAGCATTTT.